The T cell receptor beta chain described here comes from a study of control samples from healthy donors and cancer patients. J was trimmed by 0 bases and V by 2 bases; bases with no gene match: 11. The CDR3 covers 19 residues. Per germline, CDR1 MNHNS and CDR2 SASEGT. Sequencing used immunoSEQ multiplex PCR; TCRdb keeps in-frame clones, though not all of them. The repertoire has fewer than 100,000 clones, roughly 84% of them found once; the top ten carry more than 5.5%. The sample consisted of blood. The sequence was collected from a woman aged 45 to 65 in good health. The V and J genes are TRBV6-1 and TRBJ2-4; 9 bases are a match to TRBD2. As DNA, the CDR3 is TGTGCCAGCAGTGAAACGGCTAGCGGGGCTATTTTAGCCAAAAACATTCAGTACTTC. The encoded protein is CASSETASGAILAKNIQYF.